This T cell receptor beta chain was obtained from a study of blood T cell repertoires in COVID-19. Study details: Italy, Spain and the United States were the sources of the convalescent and acute COVID-19 samples. In each case, the material was cDNA or gDNA derived from T cells, B-cell-depleted T cells, or PBMCs.

The Seattle site enrolled patients during active infection and followed them longitudinally. This CDR3 comprises 15 residues. Looked up from germline, CDR1 is ENHRY and CDR2 is SYGVKD. As to this clone: The junction and the germline gene differ at one end; a read error may be behind it.

This table comes from immunoSEQ multiplex PCR, and its TCRdb copy is limited to in-frame clones, with some not included. The sample lists 380,000 or so clones; 75% to 90% were seen once. The sequence came from a woman aged 55-75 years with COVID-19, enrolled during active disease. The gene calls are TRBV10-3 and TRBJ1-1, with D possibly being TRBD1 (6 bases). Sequenced input: peripheral blood. The CDR3 loop is CAITEGGSPLTEAFF. For the CDR3, the DNA is TGTGCCATCACTGAGGGGGGGTCCCCCCTCACTGAAGCTTTCTTT.